This entry lists 15 T cell receptor beta chains sequenced from one sample in a study of blood T cell repertoires in COVID-19. Clones were sequenced by immunoSEQ multiplex PCR, and TCRdb holds only the in-frame ones, with some missing. The sample consists of some 200,000 clones, 86% of them appearing once. What was sequenced was peripheral blood. The receptors derive from a man in his 70s with acute or convalescent COVID-19.

The chain links TRBV18 to TRBJ1-2, with no clear D. With 2 bases removed from V and 0 bases from J, the gap between germline ends came to 13 bases. The CDR3 contains 16 residues. From germline, CDR1 is KGHSH and CDR2 LQKENI. The CDR3 loop reads CASSPFQSGTNYGYTF. CDR3 DNA: TGTGCCAGCTCACCATTTCAGTCCGGGACTAACTATGGCTACACCTTC.

This chain uses TRBV5-1 with TRBJ2-2; weak D call: TRBD1 (6 bases). Germline V gene data show CDR1 as SGHRS and CDR2 as YFSETQ. The V gene lost 3 bases and the J gene lost 4 bases, with 13 bases spanning the gap. This CDR3 has 15 residues. The DNA for the CDR3 is TGCGCCAGCAGCTCGGACAGCCCAATCACCGGGGAGCTGTTTTTT. This gives the protein CASSSDSPITGELFF.

The rearrangement joins TRBV19 to TRBJ2-3; 9 positions agree with TRBD2. Germline V lookup: CDR1 LNHDA, CDR2 SQIVND (reference sequence). The ends lost 9 bases at V and 2 bases at J; junction bases unmatched: 12. This CDR3 has 16 residues. CDR3 protein: CARTIRAGGYTDTQYF. The CDR3 nucleotides are TGTGCCAGAACCATCCGAGCGGGGGGCTACACAGATACGCAGTATTTT.

The chain has TRBV9 and TRBJ2-5, with a tentative D call TRBD2 (5 bases). Deletions cut 5 bases from V and 3 bases from J, with 11 bases between. The CDR3 has 13 amino acids. Germline V gene lookup returns CDR1 SGDLS and CDR2 YYNGEE. DNA of the CDR3: TGTGCCAGCAGGTCGGACTGGAAAGAGACCCAGTACTTC. This translates into CASRSDWKETQYF.

The genes are TRBV27 and TRBJ2-2; TRBD2 is a possible D gene (5 bases). Germline lookup yields CDR1 MNHEY and CDR2 SMNVEV (reference sequence). V lost 3 bases and J 5 bases, leaving 7 bases between the germline ends. The CDR3 runs to 13 residues. CDR3 residues: CASSFGVTGELFF. CDR3 nucleotide sequence: TGTGCCAGCAGTTTCGGGGTTACCGGGGAGCTGTTTTTT.

This chain joins TRBV4-1 and TRBJ1-1; a weak D match, TRBD1 (5 bases). Germline CDR1 reads MGHRA; CDR2 reads YSYEKL. The CDR3 is 16 amino acids. Deletions cut 5 bases from V and 0 bases from J, with 16 bases between. The CDR3 DNA reads as TGCGCCAGCAGCTGGGGCACGGTTCTCATGAACACTGAAGCTTTCTTT. Encoded protein: CASSWGTVLMNTEAFF.

The rearrangement uses TRBV11-3 and TRBJ2-3; 13 positions agree with TRBD2. The CDR3 spans 14 residues. Germline V CDR1 and CDR2: SGHNT, YENEEA. With V trimmed by 5 bases and J by 14 bases, 10 bases remained unmatched. CDR3: CASSPTSGGANPYF. CDR3 sequence (DNA): TGTGCCAGCAGCCCAACTAGCGGGGGGGCGAATCCGTATTTT.

The chain employs TRBV5-6 and TRBJ1-2; possible D gene TRBD1, 5 bases. V lost 0 bases and J 4 bases, leaving 13 bases between the germline ends. This CDR3 contains 15 residues. Germline assignment: CDR1 SGHDT and CDR2 YYEEEE. In nucleotides, the CDR3 is TGTGCCAGCAGCTTGGGGGCAGGGAGGGGCTATGGCTACACCTTC. Translated, it gives CASSLGAGRGYGYTF.

The chain couples TRBV4-3 to TRBJ1-2, with D perhaps matching TRBD1 (5 bases). CDR3 length: 14 residues. The ends were cut back, 0 bases at V and 6 bases at J, with 11 bases in the middle. Germline CDR1 is LGHNA and CDR2 is YSLEER. CDR3: CASSQEPGEDGYTF. The CDR3 nucleotides read TGCGCCAGCAGCCAAGAACCGGGGGAGGATGGCTACACCTTC.

The chain recombines TRBV7-2 with TRBJ1-6, with unresolved D. V was pared by 2 bases and J by 6 bases, with 11 bases between. The CDR3 is 15 amino acids. Germline loops: CDR1 SGHTA, CDR2 FQGNSA. The CDR3 sequence is CASSLRGPSNSPLHF. CDR3 coding DNA: TGTGCCAGCAGCTTACGTGGTCCCAGTAATTCACCCCTCCACTTT.

The CDR3 coding sequence is TGCGCCAGCAGCACACTCCAGGACAGGGGGTACTCACCCCTCCACTTT. Translated, it gives CASSTLQDRGYSPLHF. This chain links TRBV5-1 with TRBJ1-6; TRBD1 agrees at 10 bases. Losses at the gene ends were 4 bases for V and 10 bases for J; bases not matched to a gene: 11. The CDR3 has 16 residues. Germline-derived CDR1 and CDR2 are SGHRS and YFSETQ. Full variable domain (rest looked up from reference TRBV5-1 and TRBJ1-6): KAGVTQTPRYLIKTRGQQVTLSCSPISGHRSVSWYQQTPGQGLQFLFEYFSETQRNKGNFPGRFSGRQFSNSRSEMNVSTLELGDSALYLCASSTLQDRGYSPLHFGNGTRLTVT.

This chain links TRBV19 with TRBJ2-4; possible D gene TRBD2, 6 bases. V was shortened by 5 bases and J by 6 bases, with 20 bases between the two germline ends. Germline-derived CDR1 and CDR2 are LNHDA and SQIVND (reference sequence). The CDR3 loop spans 16 amino acids. Written as DNA, the CDR3 is TGTGCCAGTAGTCTCGGGGGACGGCCGAATCGAAACATTCAGTACTTC. Amino acids: CASSLGGRPNRNIQYF.

This clone was seen ten or more times. V usage is TRBV3-1 (or the pseudogene TRBV3-2) and J usage is TRBJ1-5; 7 positions agree with TRBD1. Germline lookup yields CDR1 LGHDT and CDR2 YNNKEL (reference sequence). Trimming took 6 bases from V and 6 from J; bases not matched to a gene: 2. The CDR3 spans 12 residues. The CDR3 loop is CASSHRGQPQHF. DNA for the CDR3: TGTGCCAGCAGTCACAGGGGTCAGCCCCAGCATTTT.

The chain uses TRBV6-6 and TRBJ1-5, with 7 bases fitting TRBD1. This CDR3 comprises 16 residues. After removal of 4 bases from V and 6 bases from J, the junction contained 12 bases not matched to a gene. Germline V lookup: CDR1 MNHNY, CDR2 SVGAGI (reference sequence). The DNA of the CDR3 is TGTGCCAGCAGTTCCTATGTTAGGGGGCAGGTTCAGCCCCAGCATTTT. This translates into CASSSYVRGQVQPQHF.

The chain links TRBV6-5 to TRBJ1-4; 7 nucleotides agree with TRBD1. The CDR3 loop spans 15 amino acids. Losses at the gene ends were 7 bases for V and 10 bases for J; bases not matched to a gene: 15. Germline CDR1 is MNHEY and CDR2 is SVGAGI. CDR3 amino acids: CASTGDSPGVGKLFF. CDR3 in DNA: TGTGCCAGCACCGGGGACAGCCCGGGGGTTGGAAAACTGTTTTTT.